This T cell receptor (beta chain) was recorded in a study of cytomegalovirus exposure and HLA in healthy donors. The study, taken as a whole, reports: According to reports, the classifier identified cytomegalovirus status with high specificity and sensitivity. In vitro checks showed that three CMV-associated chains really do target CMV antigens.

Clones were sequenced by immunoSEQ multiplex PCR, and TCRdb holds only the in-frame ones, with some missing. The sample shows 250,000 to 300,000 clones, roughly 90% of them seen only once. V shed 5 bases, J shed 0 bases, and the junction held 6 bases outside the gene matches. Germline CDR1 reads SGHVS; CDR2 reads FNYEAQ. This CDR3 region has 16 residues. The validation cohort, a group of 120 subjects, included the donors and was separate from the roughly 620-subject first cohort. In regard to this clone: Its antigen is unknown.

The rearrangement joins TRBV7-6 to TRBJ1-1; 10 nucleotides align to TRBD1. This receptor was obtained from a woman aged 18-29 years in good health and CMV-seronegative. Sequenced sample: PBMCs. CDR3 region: CASSARTGGMNTEAFF. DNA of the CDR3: TGTGCCAGCAGCGCCCGGACAGGGGGTATGAACACTGAAGCTTTCTTT.